What follows are 14 T cell receptor beta chains derived from one specimen sequenced in a study of cytomegalovirus exposure and HLA in healthy donors. The PCR ran on 60 Vbeta and 13 Jbeta primers. Assay: immunoSEQ multiplex PCR; the TCRdb copy retains only in-frame clones and omits some. The sample includes roughly 70,000 clones. Sample: PBMCs. All receptors come from a female donor in good health and CMV-seropositive.

The rearrangement joins TRBV19 to TRBJ2-5; 9 nucleotides agree with TRBD2. After removal of 8 bases from V and 1 base from J, the junction contained 5 bases not matched to a gene. Germline V CDR1 and CDR2: LNHDA, SQIVND (reference sequence). The CDR3 has 14 amino acids. The CDR3 reads CASRSGSSQETQYF. The CDR3 DNA reads as TGTGCCAGTCGTAGCGGGAGTTCCCAAGAGACCCAGTACTTC. Filled out from reference TRBV19 and TRBJ2-5, the complete variable domain reads DGGITQSPKYLFRKEGQNVTLSCEQNLNHDAMYWYRQDPGQGLRLIYYSQIVNDFQKGDIAEGYSVSREKKESFPLTVTSAQKNPTAFYLCASRSGSSQETQYFGPGTRLLVL.

This chain uses TRBV6-1 with TRBJ2-3; 8 bases are shared with TRBD2. This CDR3 spans 15 amino acids. Unmatched junction bases numbered 8, after V lost 3 bases and J lost 6 bases. Germline loops: CDR1 MNHNS, CDR2 SASEGT. CDR3 in DNA: TGTGCCAGCAGTGAGGAGCGGGGGAGTGGGGATACGCAGTATTTT. Amino acid sequence: CASSEERGSGDTQYF.

The CDR3 loop is CATSRVDGASGKYEQYF. CDR3 sequence (DNA): TGTGCCACCAGCAGAGTCGACGGGGCTAGCGGGAAGTACGAGCAGTACTTC. The chain employs TRBV15 and TRBJ2-7; 9 positions match TRBD2. The CDR3 spans 17 residues. Germline-derived CDR1 and CDR2 are LNHNV and YYDKDF (reference sequence). V lost 1 base to trimming and J lost 4 bases; unmatched junction nucleotides: 11.

The CDR3 loop reads CAWSSGSNYGYTF. Here the CDR3 DNA reads TGTGCCTGGTCCTCCGGGTCTAACTATGGCTACACCTTC. J is TRBJ1-2 and V is TRBV30; D gene ambiguous. Germline lookup yields CDR1 GTSNPN and CDR2 SVGIG (reference sequence). The length of the CDR3 is 13 residues. V was pared by 5 bases and J by 0 bases, with 10 bases between.

The J gene is TRBJ2-7, the V gene TRBV9; perhaps TRBD2 as D (7 bases). V was pared by 0 bases and J by 3 bases, with 13 bases between. The CDR3 is 15 amino acids. Per germline, CDR1 SGDLS and CDR2 YYNGEE. Here the CDR3 reads CASSVGAGAYYEQYF. The CDR3 coding sequence is TGTGCCAGCAGCGTAGGGGCGGGGGCATACTACGAGCAGTACTTC.

The chain uses TRBV27 and TRBJ2-2, with 11 bases aligning to TRBD1. The CDR3 is 15 amino acids. Trimming at V came to 6 bases and at J to 7 bases, leaving 7 bases not matched to a gene. Germline CDR1 reads MNHEY; CDR2 reads SMNVEV (reference sequence). The CDR3 protein is CASSVGTGGFGELFF. Written as DNA, the CDR3 is TGTGCCAGCAGCGTCGGGACAGGGGGGTTCGGGGAGCTGTTTTTT.

This rearrangement joins TRBV14 to TRBJ2-3; D ambiguous. Germline CDR1 SGHDN, CDR2 FVKESK. The CDR3 length is 11 residues. Trimming left V 6 bases short and J 2 bases short, with 3 bases between. CDR3 in amino acids: CASSYTDTQYF. In nucleotides, the CDR3 is TGTGCCAGCAGTTACACAGATACGCAGTATTTT.

The chain carries TRBV28 and TRBJ1-1, with no clear D. Trimming cost V 6 bases and J 1 base, with 9 bases left between them. Germline V CDR1 and CDR2: MDHEN, SYDVKM. This CDR3 region has 13 residues. This chain's CDR3 is CASSPVWNTEAFF. CDR3 sequence (DNA): TGTGCCAGCAGCCCGGTATGGAACACTGAAGCTTTCTTT.

The chain links TRBV7-2 to TRBJ1-1, with D perhaps TRBD1 (5 bases). V was cut by 5 bases and J by 0 bases, with 16 bases left in between. This CDR3 is 16 amino acids long. Germline values: CDR1 SGHTA, CDR2 FQGNSA. CDR3 residues: CASSTEAKGMNTEAFF. CDR3 nucleotides: TGTGCCAGCAGCACCGAGGCAAAGGGGATGAACACTGAAGCTTTCTTT.

The chain carries TRBV11-2 and TRBJ2-1; TRBD2 matches 8 bases. CDR3 length: 14 amino acids. CDR1 is SGHAT and CDR2 is FQNNGV in the germline V gene. V shed 8 bases, J shed 6 bases, and the junction held 9 bases outside the gene matches. DNA of the CDR3: TGTGCCAGCCGTAGATGGACTAGCAGCAATGAGCAGTTCTTC. Protein product: CASRRWTSSNEQFF.

V gene TRBV7-2 combines with J gene TRBJ2-2; D call uncertain. The germline CDR1 and CDR2 sequences are SGHTA and FQGNSA. V lost 5 bases and J lost 1, with 5 bases in between. The CDR3 spans 13 residues. CDR3 in amino acids: CASSAVNTGELFF. The DNA for the CDR3 is TGTGCCAGCAGCGCGGTGAACACCGGGGAGCTGTTTTTT.

This sequence joins TRBV18 and TRBJ1-1; TRBD1 might be the D (5 bases). The CDR3 spans 15 residues. CDR1 is KGHSH and CDR2 is LQKENI in the germline V gene. V was cut by 2 bases and J by 1 base, with 11 bases left in between. The CDR3 sequence: CASSPRQSRNTEAFF. In nucleotides, the CDR3 is TGTGCCAGCTCACCAAGACAGAGCAGGAACACTGAAGCTTTCTTT.

The chain couples TRBV6-1 to TRBJ1-6; 7 bases map to TRBD1. Germline-derived CDR1 and CDR2 are MNHNS and SASEGT. V dropped 3 bases and J dropped 9; count of bases not matched to a gene: 8. This CDR3 comprises 15 residues. In nucleotides, the CDR3 is TGTGCCAGCAGTGAGGGTAGACAGGGCCGTTCACCCCTCCACTTT. Its protein is CASSEGRQGRSPLHF.

The chain has TRBV10-3 and TRBJ2-7; D is unresolved. Looked up from germline, CDR1 is ENHRY and CDR2 is SYGVKD. The CDR3 covers 14 residues. Trimming removed 2 bases at V and 6 bases at J, with 14 bases between. CDR3 coding DNA: TGTGCCATCAGTGAGCCCTACCGGAGCGCCGAGCAGTACTTC. Translation: CAISEPYRSAEQYF.